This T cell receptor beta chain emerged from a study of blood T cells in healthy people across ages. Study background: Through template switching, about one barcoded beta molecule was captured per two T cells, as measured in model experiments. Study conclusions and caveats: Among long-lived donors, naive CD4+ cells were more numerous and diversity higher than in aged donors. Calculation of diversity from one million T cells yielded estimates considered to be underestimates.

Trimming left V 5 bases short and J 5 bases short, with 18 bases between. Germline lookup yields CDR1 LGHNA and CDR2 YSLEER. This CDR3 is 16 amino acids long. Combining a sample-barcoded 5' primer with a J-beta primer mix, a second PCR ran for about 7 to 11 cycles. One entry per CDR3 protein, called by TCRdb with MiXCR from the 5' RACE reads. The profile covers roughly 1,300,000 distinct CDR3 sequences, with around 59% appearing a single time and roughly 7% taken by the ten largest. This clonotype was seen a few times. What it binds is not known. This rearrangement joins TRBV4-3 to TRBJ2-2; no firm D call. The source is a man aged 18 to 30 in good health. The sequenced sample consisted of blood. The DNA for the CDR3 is TGCGCCAGCAGCTTGTCCCGGATAGGCTGGACCGGGGAGCTGTTTTTT. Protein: CASSLSRIGWTGELFF.